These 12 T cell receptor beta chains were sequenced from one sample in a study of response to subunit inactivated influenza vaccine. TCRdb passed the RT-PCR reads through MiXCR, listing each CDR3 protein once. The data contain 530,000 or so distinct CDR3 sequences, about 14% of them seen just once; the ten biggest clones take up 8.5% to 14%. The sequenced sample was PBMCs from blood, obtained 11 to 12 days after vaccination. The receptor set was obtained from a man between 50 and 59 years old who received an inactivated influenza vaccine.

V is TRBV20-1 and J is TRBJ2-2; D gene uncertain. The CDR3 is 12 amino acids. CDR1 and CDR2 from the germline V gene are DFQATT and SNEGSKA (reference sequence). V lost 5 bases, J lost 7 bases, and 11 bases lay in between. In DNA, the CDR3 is TGCAGTGCTGTGAAAACTGTCGGGGAGCTGTTTTTT. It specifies CSAVKTVGELFF.

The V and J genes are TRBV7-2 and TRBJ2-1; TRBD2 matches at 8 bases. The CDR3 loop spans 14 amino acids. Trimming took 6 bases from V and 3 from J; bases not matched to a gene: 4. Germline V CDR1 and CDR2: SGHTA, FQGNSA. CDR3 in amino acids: CASSPGLDYNEQFF. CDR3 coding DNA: TGTGCCAGCAGTCCGGGACTAGACTACAATGAGCAGTTCTTC. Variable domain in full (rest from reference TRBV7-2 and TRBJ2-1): GAGVSQSPSNKVTEKGKDVELRCDPISGHTALYWYRQSLGQGLEFLIYFQGNSAPDKSGLPSDRFSAERTGGSVSTLTIQRTQQEDSAVYLCASSPGLDYNEQFFGPGTRLTVL.

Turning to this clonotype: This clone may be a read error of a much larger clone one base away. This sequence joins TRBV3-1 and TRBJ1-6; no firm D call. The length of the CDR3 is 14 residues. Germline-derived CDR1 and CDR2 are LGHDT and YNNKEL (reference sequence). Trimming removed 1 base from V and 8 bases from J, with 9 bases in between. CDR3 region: CASSQGTSYSPLHF. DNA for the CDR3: TGTGCCAGCAGCCAAGGGACGAGCTATTCACCCCTCCACTTT.

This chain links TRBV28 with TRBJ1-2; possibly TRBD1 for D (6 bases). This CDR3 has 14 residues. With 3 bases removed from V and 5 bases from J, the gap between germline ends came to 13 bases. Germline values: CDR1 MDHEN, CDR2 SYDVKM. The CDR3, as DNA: TGTGCCAGCAGTTTGGGGGCGGGGGGGTATGGCTACACCTTC. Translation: CASSLGAGGYGYTF.

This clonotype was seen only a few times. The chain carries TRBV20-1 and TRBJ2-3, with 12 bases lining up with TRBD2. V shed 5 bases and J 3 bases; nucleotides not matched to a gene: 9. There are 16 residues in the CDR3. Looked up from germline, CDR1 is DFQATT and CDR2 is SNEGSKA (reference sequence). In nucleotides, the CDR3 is TGCAGTGCTCAAGGAGCTAGCGGGGGGGGGACAGATACGCAGTATTTT. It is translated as CSAQGASGGGTDTQYF.

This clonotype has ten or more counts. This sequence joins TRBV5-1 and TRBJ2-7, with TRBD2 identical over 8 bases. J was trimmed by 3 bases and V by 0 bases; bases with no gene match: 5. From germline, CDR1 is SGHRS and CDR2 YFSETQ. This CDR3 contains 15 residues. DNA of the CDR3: TGCGCCAGCAGCTTGGCCTCGGGACTAGTCTACGAGCAGTACTTC. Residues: CASSLASGLVYEQYF.

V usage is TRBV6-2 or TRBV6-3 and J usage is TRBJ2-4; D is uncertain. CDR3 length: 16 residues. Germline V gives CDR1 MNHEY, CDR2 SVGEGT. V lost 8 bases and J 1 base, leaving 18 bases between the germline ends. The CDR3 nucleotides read TGTGCCAGCCATTCGTGGTATAGAAGGGCCAAAAACATTCAGTACTTC. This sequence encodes CASHSWYRRAKNIQYF.

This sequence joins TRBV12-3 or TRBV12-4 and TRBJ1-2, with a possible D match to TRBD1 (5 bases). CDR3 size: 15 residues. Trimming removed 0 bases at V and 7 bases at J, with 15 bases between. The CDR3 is CASSLASRDRLGYTF. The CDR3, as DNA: TGTGCCAGCAGTTTAGCCAGCCGGGACCGTCTTGGCTACACCTTC.

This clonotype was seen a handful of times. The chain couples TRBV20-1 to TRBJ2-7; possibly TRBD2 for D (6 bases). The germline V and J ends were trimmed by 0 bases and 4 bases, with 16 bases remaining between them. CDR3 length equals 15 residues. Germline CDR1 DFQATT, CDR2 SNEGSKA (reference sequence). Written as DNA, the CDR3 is TGCAGTGCTAGAGAATTAGCGGACCTGATTTACGAGCAGTACTTC. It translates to CSARELADLIYEQYF.

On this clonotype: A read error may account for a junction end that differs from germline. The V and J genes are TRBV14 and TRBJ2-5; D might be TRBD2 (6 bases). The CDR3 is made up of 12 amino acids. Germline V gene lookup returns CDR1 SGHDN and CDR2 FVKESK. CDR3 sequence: CASSQAGLRWDF. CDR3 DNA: TGTGCCAGCAGCCAAGCGGGACTGCGCTGGGACTTC.

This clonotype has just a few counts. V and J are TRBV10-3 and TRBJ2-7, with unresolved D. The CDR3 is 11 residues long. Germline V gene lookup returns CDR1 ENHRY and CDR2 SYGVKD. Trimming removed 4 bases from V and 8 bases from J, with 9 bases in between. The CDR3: CAISAGFQQYF. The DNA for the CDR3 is TGTGCCATCAGTGCAGGATTCCAGCAGTACTTC.

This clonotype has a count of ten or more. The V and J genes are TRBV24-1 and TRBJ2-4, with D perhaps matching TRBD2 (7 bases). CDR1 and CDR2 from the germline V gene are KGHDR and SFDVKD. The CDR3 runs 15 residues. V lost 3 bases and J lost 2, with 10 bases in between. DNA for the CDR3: TGTGCCACCAGTGATGGGAGGGGGACCAAAAACATTCAGTACTTC. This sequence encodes CATSDGRGTKNIQYF.